This T cell receptor beta chain comes out of a study of T cell changes during pregnancy in multiple sclerosis. Sequencing used immunoSEQ multiplex PCR; TCRdb keeps in-frame clones, though not all of them. Of around 25,000 clones in the sample, about nine tenths are singletons; the top ten hold roughly 8%. The TCR was taken from a female donor in good health, enrolled as a control in a pregnancy study. The input for sequencing was CD8+ T cells from peripheral blood mononuclear cells, taken in the first trimester of pregnancy.

CDR3 DNA: TGTGCCAGCAGCCCGGACAGTCCCGGACGAAACACCATATATTTT. Residues: CASSPDSPGRNTIYF. The chain is built from TRBV13 and TRBJ1-3; D is possibly TRBD1 (6 bases). The CDR3 covers 15 residues. V was trimmed by 5 bases and J by 5 bases, leaving 16 bases between them. Germline CDR1 reads PRHDT; CDR2 reads FYEKMQ (reference sequence).